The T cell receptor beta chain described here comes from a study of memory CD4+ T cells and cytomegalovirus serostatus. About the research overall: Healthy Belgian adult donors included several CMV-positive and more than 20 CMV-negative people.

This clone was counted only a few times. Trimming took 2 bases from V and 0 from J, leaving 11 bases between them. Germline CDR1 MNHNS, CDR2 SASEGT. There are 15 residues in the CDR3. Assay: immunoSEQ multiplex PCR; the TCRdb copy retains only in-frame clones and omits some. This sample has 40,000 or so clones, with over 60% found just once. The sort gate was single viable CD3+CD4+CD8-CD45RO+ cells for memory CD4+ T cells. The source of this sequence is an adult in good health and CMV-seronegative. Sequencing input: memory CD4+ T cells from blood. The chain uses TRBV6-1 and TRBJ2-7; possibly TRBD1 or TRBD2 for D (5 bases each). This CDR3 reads CASSEHIGTSYEQYF. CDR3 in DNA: TGTGCCAGCAGTGAACATATCGGGACCTCCTACGAGCAGTACTTC.